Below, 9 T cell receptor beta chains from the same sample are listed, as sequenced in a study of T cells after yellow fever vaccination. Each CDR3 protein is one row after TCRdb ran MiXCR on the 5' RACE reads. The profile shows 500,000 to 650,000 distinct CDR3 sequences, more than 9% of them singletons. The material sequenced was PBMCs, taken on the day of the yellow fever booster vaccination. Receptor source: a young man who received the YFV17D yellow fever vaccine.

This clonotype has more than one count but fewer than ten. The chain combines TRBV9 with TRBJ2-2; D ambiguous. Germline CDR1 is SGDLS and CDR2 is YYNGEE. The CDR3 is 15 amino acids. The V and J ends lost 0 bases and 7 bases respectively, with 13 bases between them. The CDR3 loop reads CASSVESHLDGELFF. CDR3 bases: TGTGCCAGCAGCGTAGAGAGCCACTTGGACGGGGAGCTGTTTTTT.

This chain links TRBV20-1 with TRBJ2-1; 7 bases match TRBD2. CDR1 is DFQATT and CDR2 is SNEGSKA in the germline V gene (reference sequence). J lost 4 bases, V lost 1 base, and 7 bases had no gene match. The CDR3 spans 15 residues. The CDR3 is CSARGGASGYNEQFF. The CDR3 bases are TGCAGTGCTAGAGGTGGCGCTAGCGGATACAATGAGCAGTTCTTC.

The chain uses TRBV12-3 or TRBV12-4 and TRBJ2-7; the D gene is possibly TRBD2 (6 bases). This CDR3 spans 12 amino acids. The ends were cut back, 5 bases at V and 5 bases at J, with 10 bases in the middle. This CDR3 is CASSMDYHEQYF. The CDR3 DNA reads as TGTGCCAGCAGTATGGACTATCACGAGCAGTACTTC.

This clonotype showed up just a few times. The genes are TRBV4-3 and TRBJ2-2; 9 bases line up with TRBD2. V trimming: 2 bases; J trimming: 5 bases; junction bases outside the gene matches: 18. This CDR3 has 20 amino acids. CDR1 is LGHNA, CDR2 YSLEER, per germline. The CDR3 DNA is TGCGCCAGCAGCCAAAAAAGAAGGGGCACGGCGGGAGGGCGTACCGGGGAGCTGTTTTTT. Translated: CASSQKRRGTAGGRTGELFF.

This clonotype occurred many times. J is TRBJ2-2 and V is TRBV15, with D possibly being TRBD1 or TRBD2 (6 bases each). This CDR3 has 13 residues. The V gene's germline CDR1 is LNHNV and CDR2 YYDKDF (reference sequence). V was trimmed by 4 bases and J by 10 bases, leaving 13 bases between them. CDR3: CATSKGGREELFF. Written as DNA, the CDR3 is TGTGCCACCAGCAAAGGGGGGCGCGAGGAGCTGTTTTTT.

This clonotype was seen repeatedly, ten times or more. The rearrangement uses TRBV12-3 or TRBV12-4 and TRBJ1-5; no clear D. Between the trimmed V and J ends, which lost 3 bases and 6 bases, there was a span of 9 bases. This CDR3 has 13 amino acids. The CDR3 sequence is CASSFSPGQPQHF. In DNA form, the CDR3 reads TGTGCCAGCAGTTTCAGCCCGGGTCAGCCCCAGCATTTT.

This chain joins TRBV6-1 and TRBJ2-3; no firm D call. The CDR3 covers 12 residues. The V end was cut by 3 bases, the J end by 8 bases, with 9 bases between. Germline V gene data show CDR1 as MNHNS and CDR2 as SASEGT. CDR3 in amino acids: CASSEVLATQYF. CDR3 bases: TGTGCCAGCAGTGAGGTTCTGGCTACGCAGTATTTT.

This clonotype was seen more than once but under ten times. The chain's CDR3 is CATGGTIDNEQFF. CDR3 nucleotide sequence: TGTGCCACCGGGGGGACCATCGACAATGAGCAGTTCTTC. The chain combines TRBV15 with TRBJ2-1; D possibly corresponds to TRBD2 (6 bases). Germline V gives CDR1 LNHNV, CDR2 YYDKDF (reference sequence). The CDR3 is made up of 13 amino acids. The V end was cut by 8 bases, the J end by 5 bases, with 13 bases between.

CDR3 DNA sequence: TGTGCCAGCCTCGCGGGACTAGCGGACTGGGAGTTCTTC. The encoded protein is CASLAGLADWEFF. J is TRBJ2-1 and V is TRBV7-2; the match to TRBD2 covers 11 bases. The CDR3 runs to 13 residues. The junction had 11 bases not matched to a gene; V was cut back by 8 bases and J by 14 bases. Germline-derived CDR1 and CDR2 are SGHTA and FQGNSA. Using reference TRBV7-2 and TRBJ2-1 for the parts outside the CDR3, the full variable domain is GAGVSQSPSNKVTEKGKDVELRCDPISGHTALYWYRQSLGQGLEFLIYFQGNSAPDKSGLPSDRFSAERTGGSVSTLTIQRTQQEDSAVYLCASLAGLADWEFFGPGTRLTVL.